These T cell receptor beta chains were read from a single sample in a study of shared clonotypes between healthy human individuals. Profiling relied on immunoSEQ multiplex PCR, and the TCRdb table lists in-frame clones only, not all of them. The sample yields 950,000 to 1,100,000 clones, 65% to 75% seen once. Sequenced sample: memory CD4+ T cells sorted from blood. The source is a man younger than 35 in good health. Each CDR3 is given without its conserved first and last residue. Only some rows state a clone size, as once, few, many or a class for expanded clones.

cdr3_aa: ASSLDTGGKLF; j_call: TRBJ1-4; v_call: TRBV7-9; clone_size: NA
cdr3_aa: ASNLGTGGRNTIY; j_call: TRBJ1-3; v_call: TRBV6-6; clone_size: few
cdr3_aa: ASSSFSEQY; j_call: TRBJ2-7; v_call: TRBV2; clone_size: NA
cdr3_aa: ASSETRGGTGELF; j_call: TRBJ2-2; v_call: TRBV6-1; clone_size: NA
cdr3_aa: ASSLSRGYEQY; j_call: TRBJ2-7; v_call: TRBV28; clone_size: NA
cdr3_aa: ASSLAGVMIEQY; j_call: TRBJ2-7; v_call: TRBV7-9; clone_size: NA
cdr3_aa: ASSPRGQGYETQY; j_call: TRBJ2-5; v_call: TRBV28; clone_size: NA
cdr3_aa: ASSVNRGGYT; j_call: TRBJ1-2; v_call: TRBV5-1; clone_size: NA
cdr3_aa: ASRVGPSSYNSPLH; j_call: TRBJ1-6; v_call: TRBV2; clone_size: NA
cdr3_aa: ASSRQGPTYEQY; j_call: TRBJ2-7; v_call: TRBV6-5; clone_size: NA
cdr3_aa: ASTREGTTGELF; j_call: TRBJ2-2; v_call: TRBV11-2; clone_size: NA
cdr3_aa: ASSSRRLGNTGELF; j_call: TRBJ2-2; v_call: TRBV7-2; clone_size: few
cdr3_aa: ASSRDRGTGELF; j_call: TRBJ2-2; v_call: TRBV18; clone_size: NA
cdr3_aa: ASSEQASGSRNEQF; j_call: TRBJ2-1; v_call: TRBV10-1; clone_size: NA
cdr3_aa: ASRVPTGFRGYT; j_call: TRBJ1-2; v_call: TRBV6-5; clone_size: NA
cdr3_aa: ASSMRGTDTQY; j_call: TRBJ2-3; v_call: TRBV5-1; clone_size: NA
cdr3_aa: ASNHVRRAF; j_call: TRBJ1-1; v_call: TRBV28; clone_size: few
cdr3_aa: ASSPNPRGESGEQY; j_call: TRBJ2-7; v_call: TRBV9; clone_size: NA
cdr3_aa: ASSVGDGYT; j_call: TRBJ1-2; v_call: TRBV19; clone_size: NA
cdr3_aa: ASTRTENTEAF; j_call: TRBJ1-1; v_call: TRBV6-1; clone_size: NA
cdr3_aa: ASSVASRRGQETQY; j_call: TRBJ2-5; v_call: TRBV9; clone_size: NA
cdr3_aa: ASSEAAGNSNQPQH; j_call: TRBJ1-5; v_call: TRBV6-1; clone_size: NA
cdr3_aa: ASSLGTSGRARSFGELF; j_call: TRBJ2-2; v_call: TRBV5-1; clone_size: NA
cdr3_aa: AWSVTGTVYGYT; j_call: TRBJ1-2; v_call: TRBV30; clone_size: NA
cdr3_aa: ASSTTAPRGTDTQY; j_call: TRBJ2-3; v_call: TRBV28; clone_size: NA
cdr3_aa: ASSMASGGTYEQF; j_call: TRBJ2-1; v_call: TRBV19; clone_size: NA
cdr3_aa: ASSPLWGPSYNEQF; j_call: TRBJ2-1; v_call: TRBV5-8; clone_size: NA
cdr3_aa: ASTMGEHSAGELF; j_call: TRBJ2-2; v_call: TRBV2; clone_size: NA
cdr3_aa: ASSPIPLLGTGPNEQY; j_call: TRBJ2-7; v_call: TRBV28; clone_size: once
cdr3_aa: ASSLPKAEAF; j_call: TRBJ1-1; v_call: TRBV2; clone_size: few
cdr3_aa: ASSPGDRETQY; j_call: TRBJ2-5; v_call: TRBV18; clone_size: NA
cdr3_aa: ASGTSGYEQY; j_call: TRBJ2-7; v_call: TRBV2; clone_size: NA
cdr3_aa: AITLGPNTEAF; j_call: TRBJ1-1; v_call: TRBV10-3; clone_size: NA
cdr3_aa: SVEGDSYNEQF; j_call: TRBJ2-1; v_call: TRBV29-1; clone_size: NA
cdr3_aa: ASSTLVFSNQPQH; j_call: TRBJ1-5; v_call: TRBV19; clone_size: NA